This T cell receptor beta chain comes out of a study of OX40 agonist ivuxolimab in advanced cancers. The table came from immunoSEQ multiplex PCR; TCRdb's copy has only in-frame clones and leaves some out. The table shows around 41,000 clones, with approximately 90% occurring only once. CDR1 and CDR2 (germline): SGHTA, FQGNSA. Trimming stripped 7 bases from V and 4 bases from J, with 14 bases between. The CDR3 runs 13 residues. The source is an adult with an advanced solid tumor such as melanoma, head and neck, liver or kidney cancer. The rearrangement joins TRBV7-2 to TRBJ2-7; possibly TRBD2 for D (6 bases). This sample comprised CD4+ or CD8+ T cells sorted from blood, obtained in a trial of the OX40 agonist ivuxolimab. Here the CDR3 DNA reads TGTGCCAGCACTGGAGGTAGCGGATACGAGCAGTACTTC. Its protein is CASTGGSGYEQYF.